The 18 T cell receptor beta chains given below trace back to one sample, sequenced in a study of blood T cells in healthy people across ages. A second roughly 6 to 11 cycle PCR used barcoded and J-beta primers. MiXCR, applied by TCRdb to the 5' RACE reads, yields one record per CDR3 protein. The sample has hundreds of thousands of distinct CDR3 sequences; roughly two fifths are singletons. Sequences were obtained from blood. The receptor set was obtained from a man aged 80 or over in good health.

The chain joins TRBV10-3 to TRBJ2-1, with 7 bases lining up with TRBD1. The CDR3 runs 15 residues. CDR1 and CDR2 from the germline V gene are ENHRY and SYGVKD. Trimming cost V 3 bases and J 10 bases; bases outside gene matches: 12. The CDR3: CAISDPQGWSYEQFF. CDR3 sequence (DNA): TGTGCCATCAGTGACCCACAGGGGTGGTCCTACGAGCAGTTCTTC.

The CDR3 here is CASTQSAWSPWAYEQYF. The CDR3 DNA reads as TGCGCCAGCACCCAGTCGGCCTGGAGCCCTTGGGCCTACGAGCAGTACTTC. The chain couples TRBV10-1 to TRBJ2-4; D remains ambiguous. The end of the DNA aligns better with TRBJ2-7, so the J call may be wrong. CDR1 is WNHNN and CDR2 is SYGVQD in the germline V gene (reference sequence). This CDR3 is built from 17 residues.

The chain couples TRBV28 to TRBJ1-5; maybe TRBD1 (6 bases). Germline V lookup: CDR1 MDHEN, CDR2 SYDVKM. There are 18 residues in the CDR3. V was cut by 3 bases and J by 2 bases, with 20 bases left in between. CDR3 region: CASSFLILQGIGNQPQHF. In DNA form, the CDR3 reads TGTGCCAGCAGTTTCTTAATATTACAGGGTATAGGCAATCAGCCCCAGCATTTT. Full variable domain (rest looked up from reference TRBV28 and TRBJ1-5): DVKVTQSSRYLVKRTGEKVFLECVQDMDHENMFWYRQDPGLGLRLIYFSYDVKMKEKGDIPEGYSVSREKKERFSLILESASTNQTSMYLCASSFLILQGIGNQPQHFGDGTRLSIL.

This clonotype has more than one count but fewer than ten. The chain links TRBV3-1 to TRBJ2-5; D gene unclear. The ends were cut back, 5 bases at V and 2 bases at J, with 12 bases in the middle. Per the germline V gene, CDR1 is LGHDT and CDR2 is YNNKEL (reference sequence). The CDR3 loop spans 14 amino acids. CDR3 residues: CASSVPLGQETQYF. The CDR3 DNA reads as TGTGCCAGCAGCGTCCCCCTTGGGCAAGAGACCCAGTACTTC.

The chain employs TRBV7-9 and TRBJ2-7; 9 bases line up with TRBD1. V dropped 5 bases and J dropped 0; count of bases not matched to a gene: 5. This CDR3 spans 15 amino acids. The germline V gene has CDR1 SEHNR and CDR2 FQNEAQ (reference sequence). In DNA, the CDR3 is TGTGCCAGCAGCCAACAGGGGGCGAGCTCCTACGAGCAGTACTTC. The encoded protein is CASSQQGASSYEQYF. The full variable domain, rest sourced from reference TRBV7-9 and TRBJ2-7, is DTGVSQNPRHKITKRGQNVTFRCDPISEHNRLYWYRQTLGQGPEFLTYFQNEAQLEKSRLLSDRFSAERPKGSFSTLEIQRTEQGDSAMYLCASSQQGASSYEQYFGPGTRLTVT.

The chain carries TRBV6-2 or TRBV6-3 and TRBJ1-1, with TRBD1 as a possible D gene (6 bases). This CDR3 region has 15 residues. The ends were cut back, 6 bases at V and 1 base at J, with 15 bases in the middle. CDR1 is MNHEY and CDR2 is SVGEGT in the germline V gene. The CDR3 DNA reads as TGTGCCAGCAGACTTTCGGACAGACCGAACACTGAAGCTTTCTTT. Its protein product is CASRLSDRPNTEAFF.

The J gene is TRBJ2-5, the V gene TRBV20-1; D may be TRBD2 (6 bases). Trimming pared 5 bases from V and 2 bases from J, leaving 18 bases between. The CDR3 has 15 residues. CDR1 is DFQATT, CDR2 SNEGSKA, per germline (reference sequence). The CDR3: CSADGPGRLQETQYF. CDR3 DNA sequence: TGCAGTGCTGATGGCCCCGGGAGACTACAAGAGACCCAGTACTTC.

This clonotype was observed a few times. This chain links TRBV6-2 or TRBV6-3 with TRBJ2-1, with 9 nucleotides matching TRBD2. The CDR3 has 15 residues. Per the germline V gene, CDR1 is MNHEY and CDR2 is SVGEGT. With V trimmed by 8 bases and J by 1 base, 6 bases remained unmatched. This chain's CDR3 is CASAQRGASYNEQFF. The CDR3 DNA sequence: TGTGCCAGCGCCCAGCGGGGGGCTTCCTACAATGAGCAGTTCTTC.

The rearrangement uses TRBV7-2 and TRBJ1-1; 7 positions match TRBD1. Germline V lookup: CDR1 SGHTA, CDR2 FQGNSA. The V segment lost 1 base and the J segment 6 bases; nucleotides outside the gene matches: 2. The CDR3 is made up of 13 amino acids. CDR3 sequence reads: CASSLDQGAEAFF. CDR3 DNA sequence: TGTGCCAGCAGCTTAGATCAGGGGGCTGAAGCTTTCTTT.

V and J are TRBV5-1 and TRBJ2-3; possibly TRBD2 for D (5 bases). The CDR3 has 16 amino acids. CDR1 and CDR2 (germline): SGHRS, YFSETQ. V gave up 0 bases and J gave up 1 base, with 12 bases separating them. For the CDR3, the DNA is TGCGCCAGCAGCTTGGATGGACTGGCGGGCACAGATACGCAGTATTTT. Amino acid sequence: CASSLDGLAGTDTQYF.

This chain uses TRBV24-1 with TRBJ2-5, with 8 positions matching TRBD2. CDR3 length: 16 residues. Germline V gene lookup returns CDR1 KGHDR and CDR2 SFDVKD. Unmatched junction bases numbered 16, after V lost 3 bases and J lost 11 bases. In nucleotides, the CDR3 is TGTGCCACCAGTGATACGGGGACTAGTAGGGCTAATGAGCAGTACTTC. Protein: CATSDTGTSRANEQYF.

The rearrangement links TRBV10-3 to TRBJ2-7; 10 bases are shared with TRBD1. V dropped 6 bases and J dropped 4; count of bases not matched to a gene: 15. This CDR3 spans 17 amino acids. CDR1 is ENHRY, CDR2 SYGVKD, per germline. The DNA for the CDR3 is TGTGCCATCAGAAAACAACCGGGACAGGGGATGGGGTACGAGCAGTACTTC. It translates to CAIRKQPGQGMGYEQYF.

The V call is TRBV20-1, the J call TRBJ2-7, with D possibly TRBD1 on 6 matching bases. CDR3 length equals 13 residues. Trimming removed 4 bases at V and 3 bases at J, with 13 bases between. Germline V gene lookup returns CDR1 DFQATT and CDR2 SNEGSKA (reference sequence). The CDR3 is CSATKDRGYEQYF. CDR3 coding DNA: TGCAGTGCTACCAAGGACAGAGGCTACGAGCAGTACTTC.

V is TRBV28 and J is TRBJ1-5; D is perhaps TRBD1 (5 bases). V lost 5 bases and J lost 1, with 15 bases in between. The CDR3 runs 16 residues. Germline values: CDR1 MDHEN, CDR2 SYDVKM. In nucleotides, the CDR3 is TGTGCCAGCAGTCTTGACAGACCCAGAAGCAATCAGCCCCAGCATTTT. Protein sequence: CASSLDRPRSNQPQHF.

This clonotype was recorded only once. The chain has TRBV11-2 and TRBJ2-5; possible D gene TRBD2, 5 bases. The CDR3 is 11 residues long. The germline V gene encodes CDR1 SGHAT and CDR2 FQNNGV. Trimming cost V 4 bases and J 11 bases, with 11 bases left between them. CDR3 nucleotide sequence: TGTGCCAGCAGCTACCTCGGACTGCAGTACTTC. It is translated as CASSYLGLQYF.

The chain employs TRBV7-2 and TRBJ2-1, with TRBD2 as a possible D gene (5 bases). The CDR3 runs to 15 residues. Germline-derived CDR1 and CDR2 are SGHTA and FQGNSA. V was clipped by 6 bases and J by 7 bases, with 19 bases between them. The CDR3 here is CASSLHTRTFNEQFF. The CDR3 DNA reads TGTGCCAGCAGTTTACATACTAGGACCTTTAATGAGCAGTTCTTC. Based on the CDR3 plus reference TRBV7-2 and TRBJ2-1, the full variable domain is GAGVSQSPSNKVTEKGKDVELRCDPISGHTALYWYRQSLGQGLEFLIYFQGNSAPDKSGLPSDRFSAERTGGSVSTLTIQRTQQEDSAVYLCASSLHTRTFNEQFFGPGTRLTVL.

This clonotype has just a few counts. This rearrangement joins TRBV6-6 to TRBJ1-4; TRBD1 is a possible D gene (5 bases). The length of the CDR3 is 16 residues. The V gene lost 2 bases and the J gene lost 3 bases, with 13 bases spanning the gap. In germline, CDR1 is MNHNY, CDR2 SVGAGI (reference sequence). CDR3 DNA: TGTGCCAGCAGTTACAGAGGGGACGCGGCTAATGAAAAACTGTTTTTT. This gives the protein CASSYRGDAANEKLFF.

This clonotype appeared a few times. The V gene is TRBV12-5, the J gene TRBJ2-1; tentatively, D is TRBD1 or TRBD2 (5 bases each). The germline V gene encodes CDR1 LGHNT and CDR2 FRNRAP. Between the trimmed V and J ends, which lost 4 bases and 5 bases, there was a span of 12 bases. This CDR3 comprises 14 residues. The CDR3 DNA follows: TGTGCTAGTGGTTCCCCGGGGCGGAACAATGAGCAGTTCTTC. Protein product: CASGSPGRNNEQFF.